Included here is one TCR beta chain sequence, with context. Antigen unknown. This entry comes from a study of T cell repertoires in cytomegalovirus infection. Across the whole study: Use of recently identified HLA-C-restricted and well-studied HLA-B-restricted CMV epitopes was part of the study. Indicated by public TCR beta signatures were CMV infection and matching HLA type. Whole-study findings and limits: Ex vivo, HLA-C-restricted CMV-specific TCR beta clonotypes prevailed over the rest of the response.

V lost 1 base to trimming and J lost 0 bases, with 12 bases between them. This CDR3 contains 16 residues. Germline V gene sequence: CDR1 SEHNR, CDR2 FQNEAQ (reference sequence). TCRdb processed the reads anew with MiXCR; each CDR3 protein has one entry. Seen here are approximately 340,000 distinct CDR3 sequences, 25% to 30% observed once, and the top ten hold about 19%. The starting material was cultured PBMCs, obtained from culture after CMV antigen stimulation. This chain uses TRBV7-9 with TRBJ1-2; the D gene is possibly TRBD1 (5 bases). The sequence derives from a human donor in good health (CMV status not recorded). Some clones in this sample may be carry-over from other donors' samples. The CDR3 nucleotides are TGTGCCAGCAGCTTAGGTGGGACGCAAGCTAACTATGGCTACACCTTC. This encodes CASSLGGTQANYGYTF.